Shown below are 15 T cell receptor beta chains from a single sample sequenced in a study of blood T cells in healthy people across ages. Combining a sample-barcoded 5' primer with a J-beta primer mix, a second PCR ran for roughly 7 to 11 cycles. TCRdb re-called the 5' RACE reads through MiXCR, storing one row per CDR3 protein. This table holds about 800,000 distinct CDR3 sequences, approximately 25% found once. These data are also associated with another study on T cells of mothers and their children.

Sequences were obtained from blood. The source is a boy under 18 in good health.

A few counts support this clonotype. The CDR3 bases are TGCAGCGTCAGGTTGGGGGAGACCCAGTACTTC. Amino acids: CSVRLGETQYF. The V and J genes are TRBV20-1 and TRBJ2-5; no definite D call. The CDR3 sequence is 11 residues long. Germline CDR1 DFQATT, CDR2 SNEGSKA (reference sequence).

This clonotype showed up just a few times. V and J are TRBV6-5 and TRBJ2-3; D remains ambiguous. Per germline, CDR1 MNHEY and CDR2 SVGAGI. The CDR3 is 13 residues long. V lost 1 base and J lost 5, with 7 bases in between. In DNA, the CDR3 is TGTGCCAGCAGTTACTTAGCAATAGATACGCAGTATTTT. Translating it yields CASSYLAIDTQYF.

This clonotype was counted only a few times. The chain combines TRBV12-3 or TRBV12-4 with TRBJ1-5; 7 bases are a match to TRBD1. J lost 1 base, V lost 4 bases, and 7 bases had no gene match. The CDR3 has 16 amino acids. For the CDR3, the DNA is TGTGCCAGCAGTTCTCAGGACAGGAGAAGCAATCAGCCCCAGCATTTT. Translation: CASSSQDRRSNQPQHF.

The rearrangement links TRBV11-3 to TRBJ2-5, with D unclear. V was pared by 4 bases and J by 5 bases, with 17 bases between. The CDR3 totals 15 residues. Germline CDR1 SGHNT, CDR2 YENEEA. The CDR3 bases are TGTGCCAGCAGCTCCCGTCGCGACGCGTGGGAGACCCAGTACTTC. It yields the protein CASSSRRDAWETQYF.

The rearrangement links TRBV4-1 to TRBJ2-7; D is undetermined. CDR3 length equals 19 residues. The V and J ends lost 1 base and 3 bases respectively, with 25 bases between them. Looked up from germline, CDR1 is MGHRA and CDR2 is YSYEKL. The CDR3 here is CASSQGAATSDRRNYEQYF. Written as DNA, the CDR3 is TGCGCCAGCAGCCAAGGGGCTGCGACTTCCGATAGGCGAAACTACGAGCAGTACTTC.

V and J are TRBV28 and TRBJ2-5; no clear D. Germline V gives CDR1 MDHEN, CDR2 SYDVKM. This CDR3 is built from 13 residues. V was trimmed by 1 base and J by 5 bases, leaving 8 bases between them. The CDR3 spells CASSLYLGETQYF. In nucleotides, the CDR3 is TGTGCCAGCAGTTTATACTTGGGGGAGACCCAGTACTTC.

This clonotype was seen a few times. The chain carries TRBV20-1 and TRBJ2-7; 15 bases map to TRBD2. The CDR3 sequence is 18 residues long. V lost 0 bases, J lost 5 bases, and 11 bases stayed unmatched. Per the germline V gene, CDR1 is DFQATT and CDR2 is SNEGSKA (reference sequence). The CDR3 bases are TGCAGTGCTAGAGAACCCCTCGGACTAGCGGGAGGGAGGAACGAGCAGTACTTC. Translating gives CSAREPLGLAGGRNEQYF.

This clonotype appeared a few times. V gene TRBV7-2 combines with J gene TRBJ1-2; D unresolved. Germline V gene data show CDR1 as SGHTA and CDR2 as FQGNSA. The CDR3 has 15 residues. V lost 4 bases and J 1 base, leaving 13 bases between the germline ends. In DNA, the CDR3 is TGTGCCAGCAGCTCGGACGGAGTCCGTAACTATGGCTACACCTTC. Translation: CASSSDGVRNYGYTF.

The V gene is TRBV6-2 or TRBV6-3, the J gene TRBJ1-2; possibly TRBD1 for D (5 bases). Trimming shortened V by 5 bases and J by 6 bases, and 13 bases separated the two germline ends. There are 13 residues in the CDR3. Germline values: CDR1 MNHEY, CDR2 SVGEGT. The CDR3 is CASSNRDWNGYTF. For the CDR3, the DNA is TGTGCCAGCAGTAACCGGGACTGGAATGGCTACACCTTC.

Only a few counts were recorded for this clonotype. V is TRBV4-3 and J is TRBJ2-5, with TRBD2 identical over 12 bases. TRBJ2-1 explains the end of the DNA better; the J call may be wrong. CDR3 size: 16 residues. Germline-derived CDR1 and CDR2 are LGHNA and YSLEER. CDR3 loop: CASSQGLAGDYNEQFF. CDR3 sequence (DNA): TGCGCCAGCAGCCAAGGACTAGCGGGAGACTACAATGAGCAGTTCTTC.

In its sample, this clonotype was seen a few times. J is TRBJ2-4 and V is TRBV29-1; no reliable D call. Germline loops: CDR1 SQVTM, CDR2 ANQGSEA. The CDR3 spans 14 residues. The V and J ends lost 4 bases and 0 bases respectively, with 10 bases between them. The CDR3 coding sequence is TGCAGCGTTGTTCCGGGCCAAGCCAAAAACATTCAGTACTTC. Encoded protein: CSVVPGQAKNIQYF.

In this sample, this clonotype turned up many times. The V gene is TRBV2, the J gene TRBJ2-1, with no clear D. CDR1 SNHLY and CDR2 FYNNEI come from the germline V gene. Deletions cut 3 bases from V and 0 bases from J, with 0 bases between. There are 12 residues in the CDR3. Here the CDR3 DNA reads TGTGCCAGCAGTGACTCCTACAATGAGCAGTTCTTC. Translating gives CASSDSYNEQFF.

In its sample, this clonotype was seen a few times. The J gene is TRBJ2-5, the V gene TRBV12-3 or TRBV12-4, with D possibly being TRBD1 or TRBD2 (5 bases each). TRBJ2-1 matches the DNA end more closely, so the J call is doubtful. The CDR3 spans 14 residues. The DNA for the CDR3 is TGTGCCAGCAGTTTAAATGACGGGGCTGGCGAGCAGTTCTTC. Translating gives CASSLNDGAGEQFF.

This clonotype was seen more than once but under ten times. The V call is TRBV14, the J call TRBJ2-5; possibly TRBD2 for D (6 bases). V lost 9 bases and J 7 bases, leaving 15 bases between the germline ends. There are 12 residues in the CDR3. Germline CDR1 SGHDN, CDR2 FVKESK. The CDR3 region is CARGGTVRTQYF. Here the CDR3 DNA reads TGTGCCAGAGGAGGGACGGTACGGACCCAGTACTTC.

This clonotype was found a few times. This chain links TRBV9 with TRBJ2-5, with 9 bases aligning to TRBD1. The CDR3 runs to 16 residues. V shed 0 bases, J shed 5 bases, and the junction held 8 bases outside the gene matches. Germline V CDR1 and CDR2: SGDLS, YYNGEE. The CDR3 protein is CASSVAPGTGQETQYF. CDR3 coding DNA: TGTGCCAGCAGCGTAGCCCCCGGGACAGGGCAGGAGACCCAGTACTTC.